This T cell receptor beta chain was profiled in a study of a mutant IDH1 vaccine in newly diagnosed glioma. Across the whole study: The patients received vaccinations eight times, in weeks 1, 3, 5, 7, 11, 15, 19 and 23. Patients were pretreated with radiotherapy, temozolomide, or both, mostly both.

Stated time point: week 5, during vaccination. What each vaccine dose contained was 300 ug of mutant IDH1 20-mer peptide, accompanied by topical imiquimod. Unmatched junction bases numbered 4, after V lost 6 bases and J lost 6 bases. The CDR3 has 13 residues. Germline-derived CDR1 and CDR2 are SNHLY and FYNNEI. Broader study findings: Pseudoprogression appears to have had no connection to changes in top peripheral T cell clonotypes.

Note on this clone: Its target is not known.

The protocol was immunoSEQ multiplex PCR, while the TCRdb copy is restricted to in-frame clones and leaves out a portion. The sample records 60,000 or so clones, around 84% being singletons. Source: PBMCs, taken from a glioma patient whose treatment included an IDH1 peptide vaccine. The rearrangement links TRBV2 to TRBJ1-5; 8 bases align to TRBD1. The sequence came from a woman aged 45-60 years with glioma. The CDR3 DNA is TGTGCCAGCAGCGAGGACAGGGCTCAGCCCCAGCATTTT. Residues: CASSEDRAQPQHF.